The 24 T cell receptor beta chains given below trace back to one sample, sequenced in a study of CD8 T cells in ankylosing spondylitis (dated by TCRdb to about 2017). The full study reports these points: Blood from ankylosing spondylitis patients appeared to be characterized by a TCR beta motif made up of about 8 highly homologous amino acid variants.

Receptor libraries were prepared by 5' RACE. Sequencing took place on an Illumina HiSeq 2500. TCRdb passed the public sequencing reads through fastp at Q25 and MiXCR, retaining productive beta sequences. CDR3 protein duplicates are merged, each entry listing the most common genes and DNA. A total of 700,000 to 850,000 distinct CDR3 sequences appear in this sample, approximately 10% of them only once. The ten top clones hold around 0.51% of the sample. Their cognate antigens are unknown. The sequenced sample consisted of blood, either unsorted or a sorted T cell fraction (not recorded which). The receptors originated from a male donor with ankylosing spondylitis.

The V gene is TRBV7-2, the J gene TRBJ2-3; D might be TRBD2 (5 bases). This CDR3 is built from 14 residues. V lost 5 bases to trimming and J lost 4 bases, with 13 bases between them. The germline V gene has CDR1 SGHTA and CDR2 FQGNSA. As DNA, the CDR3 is TGTGCCAGCAGCGTGAGGGTTGCGGCAGATACGCAGTATTTT. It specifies CASSVRVAADTQYF.

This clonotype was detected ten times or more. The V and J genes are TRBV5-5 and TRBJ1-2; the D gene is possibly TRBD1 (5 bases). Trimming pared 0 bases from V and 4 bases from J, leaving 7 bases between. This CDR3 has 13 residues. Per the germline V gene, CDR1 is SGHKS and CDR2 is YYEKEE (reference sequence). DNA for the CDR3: TGTGCCAGCAGCTTGGTTGGGACCTATGGCTACACCTTC. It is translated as CASSLVGTYGYTF.

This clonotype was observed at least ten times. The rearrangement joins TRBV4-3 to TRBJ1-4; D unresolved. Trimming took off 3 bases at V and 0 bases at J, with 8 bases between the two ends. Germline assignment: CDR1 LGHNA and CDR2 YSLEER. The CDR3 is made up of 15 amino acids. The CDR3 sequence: CASSHAYATNEKLFF. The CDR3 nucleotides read TGCGCCAGCAGCCATGCCTACGCAACTAATGAAAAACTGTTTTTT.

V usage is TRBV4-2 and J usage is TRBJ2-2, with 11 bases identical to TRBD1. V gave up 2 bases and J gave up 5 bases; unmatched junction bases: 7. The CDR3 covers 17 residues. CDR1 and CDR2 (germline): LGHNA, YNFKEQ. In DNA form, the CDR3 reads TGTGCCAGCAGCCAAAGGGGACAGGGGGTATTAACCGGGGAGCTGTTTTTT. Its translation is CASSQRGQGVLTGELFF.

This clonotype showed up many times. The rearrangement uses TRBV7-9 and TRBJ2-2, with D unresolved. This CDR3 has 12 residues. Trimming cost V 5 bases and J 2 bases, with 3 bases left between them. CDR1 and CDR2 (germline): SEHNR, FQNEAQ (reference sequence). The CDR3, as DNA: TGTGCCAGCAGCATTAACACCGGGGAGCTGTTTTTT. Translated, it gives CASSINTGELFF.

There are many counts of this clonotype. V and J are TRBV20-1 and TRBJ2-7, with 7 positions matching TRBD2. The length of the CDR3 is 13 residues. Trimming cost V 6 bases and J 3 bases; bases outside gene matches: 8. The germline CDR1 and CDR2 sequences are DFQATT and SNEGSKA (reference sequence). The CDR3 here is CSAQGLTDYEQYF. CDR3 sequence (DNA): TGCAGTGCCCAGGGACTAACCGACTACGAGCAGTACTTC.

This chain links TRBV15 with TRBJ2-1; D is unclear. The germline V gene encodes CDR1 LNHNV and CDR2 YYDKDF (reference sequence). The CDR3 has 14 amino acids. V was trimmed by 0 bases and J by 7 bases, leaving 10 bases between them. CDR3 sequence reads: CATSRDRLGNEQFF. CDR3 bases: TGTGCCACCAGCAGAGACAGGCTGGGGAATGAGCAGTTCTTC.

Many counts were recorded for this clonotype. This CDR3 reads CASSLGGGAALNTEAFF. For the CDR3, the DNA is TGTGCCAGCAGCCTGGGTGGGGGGGCGGCCTTGAACACTGAAGCTTTCTTT. The chain employs TRBV28 and TRBJ1-1; maybe TRBD1 (6 bases). Trimming left V 6 bases short and J 0 bases short, with 20 bases between. The germline V gene encodes CDR1 MDHEN and CDR2 SYDVKM. The CDR3 runs 17 residues.

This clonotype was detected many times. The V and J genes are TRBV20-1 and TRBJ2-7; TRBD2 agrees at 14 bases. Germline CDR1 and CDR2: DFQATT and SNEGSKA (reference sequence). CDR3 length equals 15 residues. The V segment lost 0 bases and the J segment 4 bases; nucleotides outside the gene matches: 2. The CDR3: CSARDGTSGSYEQYF. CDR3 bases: TGCAGTGCTAGAGACGGGACTAGCGGGAGTTACGAGCAGTACTTC.

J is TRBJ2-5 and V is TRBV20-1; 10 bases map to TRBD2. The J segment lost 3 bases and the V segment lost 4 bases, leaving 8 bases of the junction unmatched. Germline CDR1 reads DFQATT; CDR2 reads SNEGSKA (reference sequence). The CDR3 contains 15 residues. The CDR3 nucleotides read TGCAGTGCTACCATAGCGGGAGGAGGGGAAGAGACCCAGTACTTC. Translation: CSATIAGGGEETQYF.

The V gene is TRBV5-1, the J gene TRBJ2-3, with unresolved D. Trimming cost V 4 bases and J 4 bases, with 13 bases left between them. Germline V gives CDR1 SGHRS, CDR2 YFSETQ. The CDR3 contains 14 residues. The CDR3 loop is CASSQDGYADTQYF. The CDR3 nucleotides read TGCGCCAGCAGCCAAGACGGGTATGCAGATACGCAGTATTTT.

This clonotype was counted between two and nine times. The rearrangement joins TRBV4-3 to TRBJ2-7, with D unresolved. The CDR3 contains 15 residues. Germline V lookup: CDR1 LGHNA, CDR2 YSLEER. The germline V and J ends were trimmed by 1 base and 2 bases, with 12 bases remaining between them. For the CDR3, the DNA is TGCGCCAGCAGCCAAGCTCCGGACGGAACCTACGAGCAGTACTTC. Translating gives CASSQAPDGTYEQYF.

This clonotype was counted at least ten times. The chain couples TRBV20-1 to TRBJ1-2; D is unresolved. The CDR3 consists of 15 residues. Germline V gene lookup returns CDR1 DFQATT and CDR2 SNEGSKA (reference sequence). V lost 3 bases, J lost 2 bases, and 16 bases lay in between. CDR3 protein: CSASPMGGFNYGYTF. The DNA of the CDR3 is TGCAGTGCTAGCCCCATGGGCGGGTTCAACTATGGCTACACCTTC.

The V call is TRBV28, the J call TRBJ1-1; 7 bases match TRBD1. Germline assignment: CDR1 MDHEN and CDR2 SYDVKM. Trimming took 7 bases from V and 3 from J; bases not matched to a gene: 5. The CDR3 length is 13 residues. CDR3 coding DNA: TGTGCCAGCAACCTTAGGGGGCACACTGAAGCTTTCTTT. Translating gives CASNLRGHTEAFF. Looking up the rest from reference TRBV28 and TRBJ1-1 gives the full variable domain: DVKVTQSSRYLVKRTGEKVFLECVQDMDHENMFWYRQDPGLGLRLIYFSYDVKMKEKGDIPEGYSVSREKKERFSLILESASTNQTSMYLCASNLRGHTEAFFGQGTRLTVV.

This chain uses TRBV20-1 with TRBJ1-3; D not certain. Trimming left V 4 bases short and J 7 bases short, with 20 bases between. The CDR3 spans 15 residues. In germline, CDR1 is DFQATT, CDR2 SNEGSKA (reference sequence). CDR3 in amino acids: CSATDGRRSGNTIYF. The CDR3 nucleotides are TGCAGTGCTACTGACGGACGGAGATCGGGCAACACCATATATTTT.

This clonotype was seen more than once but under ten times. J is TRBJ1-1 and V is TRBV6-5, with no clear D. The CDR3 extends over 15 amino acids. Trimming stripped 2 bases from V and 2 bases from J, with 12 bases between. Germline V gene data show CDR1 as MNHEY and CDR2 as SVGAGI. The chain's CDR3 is CASSYRAVVNTEAFF. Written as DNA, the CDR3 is TGTGCCAGCAGTTACAGGGCAGTGGTAAACACTGAAGCTTTCTTT.

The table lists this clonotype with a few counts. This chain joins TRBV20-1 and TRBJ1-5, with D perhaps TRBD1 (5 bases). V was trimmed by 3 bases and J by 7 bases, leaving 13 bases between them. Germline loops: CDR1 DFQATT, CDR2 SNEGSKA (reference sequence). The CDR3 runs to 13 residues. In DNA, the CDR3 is TGCAGTGCTAGGGGACTCTTGAACCAGCCCCAGCATTTT. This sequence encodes CSARGLLNQPQHF.

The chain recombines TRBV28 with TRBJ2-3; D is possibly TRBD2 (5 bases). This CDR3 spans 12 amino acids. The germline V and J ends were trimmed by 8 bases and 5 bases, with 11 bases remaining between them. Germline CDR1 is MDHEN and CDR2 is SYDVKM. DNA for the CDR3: TGTGCCAGCCGGGGAGTTGGAGATACGCAGTATTTT. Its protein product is CASRGVGDTQYF.

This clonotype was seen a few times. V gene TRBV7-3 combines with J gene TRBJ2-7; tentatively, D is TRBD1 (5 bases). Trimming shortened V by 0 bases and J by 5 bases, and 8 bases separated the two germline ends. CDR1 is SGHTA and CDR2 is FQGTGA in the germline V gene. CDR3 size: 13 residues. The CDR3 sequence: CASSLTAGNEQYF. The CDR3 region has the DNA TGTGCCAGCAGCTTAACGGCAGGGAACGAGCAGTACTTC.

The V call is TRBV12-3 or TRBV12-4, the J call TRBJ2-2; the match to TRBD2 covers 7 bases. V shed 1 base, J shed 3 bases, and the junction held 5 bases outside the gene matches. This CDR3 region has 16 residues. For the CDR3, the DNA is TGTGCCAGCAGTTTAGGGGACTACTACGACACCGGGGAGCTGTTTTTT. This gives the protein CASSLGDYYDTGELFF.

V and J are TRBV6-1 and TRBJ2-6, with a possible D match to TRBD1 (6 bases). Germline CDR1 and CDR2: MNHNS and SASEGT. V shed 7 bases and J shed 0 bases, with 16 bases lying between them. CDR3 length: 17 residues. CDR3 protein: CASTRQGHFSGANVLTF. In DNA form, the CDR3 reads TGTGCCAGCACCCGGCAGGGACATTTCTCTGGGGCCAACGTCCTGACTTTC.

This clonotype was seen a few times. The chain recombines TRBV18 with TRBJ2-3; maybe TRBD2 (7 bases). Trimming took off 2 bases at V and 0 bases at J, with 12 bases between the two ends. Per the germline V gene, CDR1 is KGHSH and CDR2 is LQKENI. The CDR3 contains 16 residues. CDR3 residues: CASSPFGGRSTDTQYF. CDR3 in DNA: TGTGCCAGCTCACCATTCGGGGGGCGGAGCACAGATACGCAGTATTTT.

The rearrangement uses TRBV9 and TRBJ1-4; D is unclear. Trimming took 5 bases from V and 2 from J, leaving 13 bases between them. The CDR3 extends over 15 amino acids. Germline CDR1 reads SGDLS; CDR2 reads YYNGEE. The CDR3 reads CASSPHVLTNEKLFF. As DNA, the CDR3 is TGTGCCAGCAGTCCTCATGTCCTGACTAATGAAAAACTGTTTTTT.

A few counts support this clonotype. CDR3 nucleotides: TGTGCCAGCAGTTACAGGGCGGGACAGGGAAATGAAAAACTGTTTTTT. Protein product: CASSYRAGQGNEKLFF. The chain is built from TRBV6-5 and TRBJ1-4; 9 bases are shared with TRBD1. V gave up 2 bases and J gave up 5 bases; unmatched junction bases: 6. In germline, CDR1 is MNHEY, CDR2 SVGAGI. This CDR3 region has 16 residues.